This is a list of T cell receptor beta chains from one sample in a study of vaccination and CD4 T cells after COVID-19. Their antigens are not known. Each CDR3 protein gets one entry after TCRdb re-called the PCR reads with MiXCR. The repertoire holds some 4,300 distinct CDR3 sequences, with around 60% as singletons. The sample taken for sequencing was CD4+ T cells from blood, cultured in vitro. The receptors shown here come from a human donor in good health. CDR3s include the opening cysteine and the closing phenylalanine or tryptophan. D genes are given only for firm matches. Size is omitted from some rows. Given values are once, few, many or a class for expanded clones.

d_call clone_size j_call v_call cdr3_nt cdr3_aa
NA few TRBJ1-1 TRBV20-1 TGCAGTGCTGGAAACATAGAAGCTTTCTTT CSAGNIEAFF
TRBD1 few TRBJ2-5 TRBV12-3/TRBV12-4 TGTGCCAGCAGTTTCTCAGGGGGTCAAGAGACCCAGTACTTC CASSFSGGQETQYF
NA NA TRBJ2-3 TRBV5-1 TGCGCCAGCAGCTTGGGGGGCTTGACAGATACGCAGTATTTT CASSLGGLTDTQYF
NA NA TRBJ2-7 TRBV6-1 TGTGCCAGCAGTGGGGCTTTTAAAGAGCAGTACTTC CASSGAFKEQYF
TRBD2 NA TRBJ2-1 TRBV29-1 TGCAGCGGAAAACAGCGGGATTACAATGAGCAGTTCTTC CSGKQRDYNEQFF
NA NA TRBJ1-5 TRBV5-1 TGCGCCAGCAGCTTCCAGGGCAATCAGCCCCAGCATTTT CASSFQGNQPQHF
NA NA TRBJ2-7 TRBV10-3 TGTGCCATCAGTGTTGCATCGGATTTCGAGCAGTACTTC CAISVASDFEQYF
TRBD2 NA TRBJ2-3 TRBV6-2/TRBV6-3 TGTGCCAGCAGTTCCGCTAGCGGGGGGAGGAATACGCAGTATTTT CASSSASGGRNTQYF
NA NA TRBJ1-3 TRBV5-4 TGTGCCAGCAGCGCTACGACAGTTACTGGAAACACCATATATTTT CASSATTVTGNTIYF
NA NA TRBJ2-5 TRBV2 TGTGCCAGCGCCCGGGACGCCAAAGAGACCCAGTACTTC CASARDAKETQYF
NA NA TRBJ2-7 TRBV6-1 TGTGCCAGCTCCCGGACAACGTCCTACGAGCAGTACTTC CASSRTTSYEQYF
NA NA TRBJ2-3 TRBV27 TGTGCCAGCAGTTCGCCTTTCGGGCTCGTCGACACAGATACGCAGTATTTT CASSSPFGLVDTDTQYF
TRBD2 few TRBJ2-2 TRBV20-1 TGCAGTGCTAGAGATCCCCAGCGGGAGGGCCTTTTAGGCGGGGAGCTGTTTTTT CSARDPQREGLLGGELFF
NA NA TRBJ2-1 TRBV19 TGTGCCAGTAGTTCTGGGAGGTCCTGGTTCTTC CASSSGRSWFF
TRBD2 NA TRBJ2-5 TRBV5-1 TGCGCCAGCAGCTTAGAGCGGGGGGGCCGAGAGACCCAGTACTTC CASSLERGGRETQYF
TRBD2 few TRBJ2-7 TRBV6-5 TGTGCCAGCAGTTACTCGAATTTACTAGCGGGGACCTACGAGCAGTACTTC CASSYSNLLAGTYEQYF
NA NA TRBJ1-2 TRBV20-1 TGCAGTGCTCCCGACGGATCTACTAACTATGGCTACACCTTC CSAPDGSTNYGYTF
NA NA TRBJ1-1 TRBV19 TGTGCCAGTAGTAGATGGTTTGGACAGAGGGAATTTGAAGCTTTCTTT CASSRWFGQREFEAFF
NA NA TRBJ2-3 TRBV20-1 TGCAGTGCTAGTTCTACAGGCACAGATACGCAGTATTTT CSASSTGTDTQYF
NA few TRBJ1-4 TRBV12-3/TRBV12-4 TGTGCCAGCAGTCCCACCCGGGGCCCGAGGGGAAGCGATGAAAAACTGTTTTTT CASSPTRGPRGSDEKLFF
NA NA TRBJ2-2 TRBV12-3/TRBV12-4 TGTGCCAGCAGTTTACGGGCAGGGGCGAGCGGGGAGCTGTTTTTT CASSLRAGASGELFF
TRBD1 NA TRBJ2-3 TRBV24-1 TGTGCCACCAGTGACGCACAGGGGTTAAGCACAGATACGCAGTATTTT CATSDAQGLSTDTQYF
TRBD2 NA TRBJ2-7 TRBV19 TGTGCCAGTAGTATAGATCGGCTAGCGGGAGTGAACGAGCAGTACTTC CASSIDRLAGVNEQYF
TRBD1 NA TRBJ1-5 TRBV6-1 TGTGCCAGCAAGGACAGGGGCAATCAGCCCCAGCATTTT CASKDRGNQPQHF
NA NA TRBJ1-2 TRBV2 TGTGCCAGCAGTGAAGCGCTCGGGGGCTATGGCTACACCTTC CASSEALGGYGYTF
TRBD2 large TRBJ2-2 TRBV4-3 TGCGCCAGCAGCCCTCGGACTAGGAGCACCGGGGAGCTGTTTTTT CASSPRTRSTGELFF
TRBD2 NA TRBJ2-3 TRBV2 TGTGCCAGCAGTGAAGCGCTACTAGCGTCAGATACGCAGTATTTT CASSEALLASDTQYF
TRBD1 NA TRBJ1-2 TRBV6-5 TGTGCCAGCAGGTACCGGGACAGCTATGGCTACACCTTC CASRYRDSYGYTF
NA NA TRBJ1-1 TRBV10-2 TGCGCCAGCAGTCAGACAGTAGCGAGCACTGAAGCTTTCTTT CASSQTVASTEAFF
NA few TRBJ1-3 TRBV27 TGTGCCAGCAGGGACACCAACAAACCCTCTGGAAACACCATATATTTT CASRDTNKPSGNTIYF
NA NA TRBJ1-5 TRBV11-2 TGTGCCAGCAGCGGGGTGACAGGCTTGAATCAGCCCCAGCATTTT CASSGVTGLNQPQHF
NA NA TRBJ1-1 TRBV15 TGTGCCACCAGCAGGGACAGAATGAACACTGAAGCTTTCTTT CATSRDRMNTEAFF
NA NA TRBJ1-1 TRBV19 TGTGCCAGTAGTATAGTCAACACTGAAGCTTTCTTT CASSIVNTEAFF
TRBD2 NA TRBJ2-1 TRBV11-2 TGTGCCAGCCAGCGGGGGGGTTGGATATACAATGAGCAGTTCTTC CASQRGGWIYNEQFF
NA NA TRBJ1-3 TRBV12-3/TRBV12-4 TGTGCCAGCAGTTTATGGGAAGGCTCTGGAAACACCATATATTTT CASSLWEGSGNTIYF
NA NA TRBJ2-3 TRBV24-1 TGTGCCACCAGTCGACCGGAAAGCACAGATACGCAGTATTTT CATSRPESTDTQYF
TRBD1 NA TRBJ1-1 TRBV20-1 TGCAGTGCCCGGCGCTGGGACAGGGAAGGCACTGAAGCTTTCTTT CSARRWDREGTEAFF
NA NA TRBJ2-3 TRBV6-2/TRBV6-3 TGTGCCAGCAGCATATGGGTGTCCAAGGATACGCAGTATTTT CASSIWVSKDTQYF
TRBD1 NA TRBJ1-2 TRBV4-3 TGCGCCAGCAGCCTAGGGCAGGGGGGCGTCACCTATGGCTACACCTTC CASSLGQGGVTYGYTF
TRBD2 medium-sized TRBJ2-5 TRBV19 TGTGCCAGTAGTATCTTGACTAGCGGGGGACCAGAGACCCAGTACTTC CASSILTSGGPETQYF
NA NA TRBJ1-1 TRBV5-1 TGCGCCAGCAGCGTGGGGGGGGCACGGAACACTGAAGCTTTCTTT CASSVGGARNTEAFF